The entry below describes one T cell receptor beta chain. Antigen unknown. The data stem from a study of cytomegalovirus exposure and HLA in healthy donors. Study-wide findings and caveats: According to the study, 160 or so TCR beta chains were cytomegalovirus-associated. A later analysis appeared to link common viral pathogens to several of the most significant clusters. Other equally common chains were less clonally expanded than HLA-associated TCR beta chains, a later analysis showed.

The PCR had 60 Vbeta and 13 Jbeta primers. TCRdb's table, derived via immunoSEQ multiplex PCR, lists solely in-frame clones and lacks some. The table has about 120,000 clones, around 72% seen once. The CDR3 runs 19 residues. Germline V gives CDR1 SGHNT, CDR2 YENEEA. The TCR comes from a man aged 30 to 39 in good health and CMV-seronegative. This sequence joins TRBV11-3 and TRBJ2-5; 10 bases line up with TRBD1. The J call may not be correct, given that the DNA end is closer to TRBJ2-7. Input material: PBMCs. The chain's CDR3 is CASSFPGQGTVTNSYEQYF. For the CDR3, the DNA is TGTGCCAGCAGCTTCCCGGGACAGGGGACCGTAACCAACTCCTACGAGCAGTACTTC.